The text below deals with one T cell receptor beta chain. These data originate in a study of T cell changes during pregnancy in multiple sclerosis. Repertoires were generated with immunoSEQ multiplex PCR, while TCRdb's copy carries only in-frame clones and drops some. Among 35,000 to 55,000 clones listed, around 90% were seen once. There are 17 residues in the CDR3. The ends lost 6 bases at V and 7 bases at J; junction bases unmatched: 15. In germline, CDR1 is SGHVS, CDR2 FNYEAQ. This clonotype was sampled from a female donor with multiple sclerosis, enrolled in a pregnancy study. The specimen was CD4+ T cells from peripheral blood mononuclear cells, collected before pregnancy. The chain recombines TRBV7-6 with TRBJ1-4; 9 bases are shared with TRBD1. Here the CDR3 DNA reads TGTGCCAGCAGTCTAAGGGGGGGACAGGGACGAGGTGAAAAACTGTTTTTT. Amino acids: CASSLRGGQGRGEKLFF.